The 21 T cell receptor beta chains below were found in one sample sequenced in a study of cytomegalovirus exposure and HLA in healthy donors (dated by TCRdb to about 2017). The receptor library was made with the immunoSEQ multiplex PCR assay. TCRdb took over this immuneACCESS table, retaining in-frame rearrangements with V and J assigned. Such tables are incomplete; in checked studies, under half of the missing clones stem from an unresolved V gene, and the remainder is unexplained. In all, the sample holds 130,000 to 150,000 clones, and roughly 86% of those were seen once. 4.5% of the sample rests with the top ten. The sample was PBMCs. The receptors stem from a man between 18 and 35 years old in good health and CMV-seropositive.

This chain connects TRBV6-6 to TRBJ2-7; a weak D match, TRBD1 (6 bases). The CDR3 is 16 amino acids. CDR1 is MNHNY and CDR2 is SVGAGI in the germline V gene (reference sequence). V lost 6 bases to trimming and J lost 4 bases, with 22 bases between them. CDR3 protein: CASSPIGTPKGYEQYF. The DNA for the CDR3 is TGTGCCAGCAGCCCAATCGGGACACCCAAGGGATACGAGCAGTACTTC.

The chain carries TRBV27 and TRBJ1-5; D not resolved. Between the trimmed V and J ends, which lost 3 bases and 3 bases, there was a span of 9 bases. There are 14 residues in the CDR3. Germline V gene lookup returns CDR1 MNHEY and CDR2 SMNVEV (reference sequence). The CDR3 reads CASSFTGSNQPQHF. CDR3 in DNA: TGTGCCAGCAGTTTTACGGGATCCAATCAGCCCCAGCATTTT.

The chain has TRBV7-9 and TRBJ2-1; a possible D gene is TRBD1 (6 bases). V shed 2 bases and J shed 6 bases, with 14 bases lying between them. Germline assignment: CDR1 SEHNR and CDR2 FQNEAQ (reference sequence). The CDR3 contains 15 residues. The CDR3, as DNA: TGTGCCAGCAGCTTACCCCTGGGGGCCGTCAATGAGCAGTTCTTC. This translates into CASSLPLGAVNEQFF. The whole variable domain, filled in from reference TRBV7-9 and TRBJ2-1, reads DTGVSQNPRHKITKRGQNVTFRCDPISEHNRLYWYRQTLGQGPEFLTYFQNEAQLEKSRLLSDRFSAERPKGSFSTLEIQRTEQGDSAMYLCASSLPLGAVNEQFFGPGTRLTVL.

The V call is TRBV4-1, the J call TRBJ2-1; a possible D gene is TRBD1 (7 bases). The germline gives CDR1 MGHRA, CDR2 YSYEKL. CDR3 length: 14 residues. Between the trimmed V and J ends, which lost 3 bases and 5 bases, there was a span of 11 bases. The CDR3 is CASSHLRGDNEQFF. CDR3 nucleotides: TGCGCCAGCAGCCATCTCAGGGGGGACAATGAGCAGTTCTTC.

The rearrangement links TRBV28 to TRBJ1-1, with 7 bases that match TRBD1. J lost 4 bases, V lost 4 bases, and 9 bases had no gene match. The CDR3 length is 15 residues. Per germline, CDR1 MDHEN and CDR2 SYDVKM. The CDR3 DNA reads TGTGCCAGCAGTTCTCGACAGGGAGTGTCCACTGAAGCTTTCTTT. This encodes CASSSRQGVSTEAFF.

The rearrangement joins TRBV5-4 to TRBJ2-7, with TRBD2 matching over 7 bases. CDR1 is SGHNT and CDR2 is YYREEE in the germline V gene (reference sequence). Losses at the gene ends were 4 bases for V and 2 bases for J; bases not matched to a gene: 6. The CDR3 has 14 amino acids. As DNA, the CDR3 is TGTGCCAGCAGCCCCGGGACTACCACCTACGAGCAGTACTTC. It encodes CASSPGTTTYEQYF.

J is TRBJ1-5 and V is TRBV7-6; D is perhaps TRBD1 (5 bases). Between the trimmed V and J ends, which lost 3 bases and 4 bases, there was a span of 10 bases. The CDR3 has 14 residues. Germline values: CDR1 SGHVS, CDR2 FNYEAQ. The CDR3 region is CASSLGGINQPQHF. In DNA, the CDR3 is TGTGCCAGCAGCTTGGGGGGAATAAATCAGCCCCAGCATTTT.

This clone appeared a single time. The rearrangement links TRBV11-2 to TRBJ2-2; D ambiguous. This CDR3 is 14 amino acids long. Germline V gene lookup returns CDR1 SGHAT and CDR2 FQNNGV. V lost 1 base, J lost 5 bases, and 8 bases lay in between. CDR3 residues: CASSLGSGTGELFF. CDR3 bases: TGTGCCAGCAGCTTAGGATCCGGGACCGGGGAGCTGTTTTTT.

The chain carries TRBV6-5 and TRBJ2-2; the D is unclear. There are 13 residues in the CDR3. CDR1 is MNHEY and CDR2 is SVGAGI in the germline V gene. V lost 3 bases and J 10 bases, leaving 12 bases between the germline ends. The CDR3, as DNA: TGTGCCAGCAGTTATGCTACGGAGTTGGAGCTGTTTTTT. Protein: CASSYATELELFF.

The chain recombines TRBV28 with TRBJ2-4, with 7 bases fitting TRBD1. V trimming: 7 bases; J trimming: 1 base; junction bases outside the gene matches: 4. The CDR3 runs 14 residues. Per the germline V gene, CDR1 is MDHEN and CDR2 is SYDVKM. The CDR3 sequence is CASTDRAAKNIQYF. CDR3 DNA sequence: TGTGCCAGCACCGACAGGGCCGCCAAAAACATTCAGTACTTC.

This CDR3 reads CASSRPGAENTEAFF. The CDR3 coding sequence is TGCGCCAGCAGCAGGCCAGGCGCCGAGAACACTGAAGCTTTCTTT. V usage is TRBV4-1 and J usage is TRBJ1-1; D gene ambiguous. Deletions cut 5 bases from V and 1 base from J, with 14 bases between. The CDR3 length is 15 residues. The V gene's germline CDR1 is MGHRA and CDR2 YSYEKL.

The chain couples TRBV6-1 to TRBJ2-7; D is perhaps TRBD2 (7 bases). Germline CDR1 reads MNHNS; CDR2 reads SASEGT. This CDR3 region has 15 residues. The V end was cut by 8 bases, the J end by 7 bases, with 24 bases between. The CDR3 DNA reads TGTGCCAGCGAGCCGGCTCCCACGGGGGGCAGGGAGCAGTACTTC. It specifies CASEPAPTGGREQYF.

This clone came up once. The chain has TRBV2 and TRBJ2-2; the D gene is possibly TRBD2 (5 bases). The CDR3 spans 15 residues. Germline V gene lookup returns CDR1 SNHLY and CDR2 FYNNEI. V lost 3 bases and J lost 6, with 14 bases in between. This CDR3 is CASSEIGERAGELFF. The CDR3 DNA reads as TGTGCCAGCAGTGAGATCGGGGAGAGGGCCGGGGAGCTGTTTTTT.

The DNA for the CDR3 is TGTGCCAGCAGCCCGCACGGGGTTTCACCCCTCCACTTT. Translating it yields CASSPHGVSPLHF. The chain joins TRBV7-9 to TRBJ1-6; D unclear. The germline V and J ends were trimmed by 5 bases and 9 bases, with 11 bases remaining between them. CDR1 and CDR2 (germline): SEHNR, FQNEAQ (reference sequence). This CDR3 region has 13 residues.

In nucleotides, the CDR3 is TGCGCCAGCAGCCATCCCAGCGGAGACCAGTTCTTC. Its protein is CASSHPSGDQFF. The chain couples TRBV4-1 to TRBJ2-1; tentative D call: TRBD2 (5 bases). The ends were cut back, 3 bases at V and 13 bases at J, with 13 bases in the middle. The CDR3 length is 12 residues. Germline lookup yields CDR1 MGHRA and CDR2 YSYEKL.

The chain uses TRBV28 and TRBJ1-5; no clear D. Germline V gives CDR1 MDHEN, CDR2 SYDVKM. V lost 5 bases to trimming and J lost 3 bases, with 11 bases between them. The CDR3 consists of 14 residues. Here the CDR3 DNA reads TGTGCCAGCAGTCCGAGGAGTTTCAATCAGCCCCAGCATTTT. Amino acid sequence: CASSPRSFNQPQHF.

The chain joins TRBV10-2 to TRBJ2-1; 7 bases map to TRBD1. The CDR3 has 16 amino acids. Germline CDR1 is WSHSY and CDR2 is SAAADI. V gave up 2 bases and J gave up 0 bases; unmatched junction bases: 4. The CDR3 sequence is CASSEHPGGSYNEQFF. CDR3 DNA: TGCGCCAGCAGTGAGCATCCAGGGGGCTCCTACAATGAGCAGTTCTTC.

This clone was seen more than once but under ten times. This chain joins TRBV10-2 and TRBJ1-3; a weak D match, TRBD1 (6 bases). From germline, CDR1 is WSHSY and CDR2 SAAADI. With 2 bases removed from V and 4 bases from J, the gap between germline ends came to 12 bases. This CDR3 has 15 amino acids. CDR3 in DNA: TGCGCCAGCAGTGAGGTACAGGGTTCGGGAAACACCATATATTTT. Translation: CASSEVQGSGNTIYF.

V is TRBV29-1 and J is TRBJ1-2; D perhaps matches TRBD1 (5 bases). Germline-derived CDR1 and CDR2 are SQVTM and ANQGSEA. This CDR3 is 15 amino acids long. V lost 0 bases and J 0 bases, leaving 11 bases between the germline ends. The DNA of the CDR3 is TGCAGCGTTGAAGATCCAGGGATCGCTAACTATGGCTACACCTTC. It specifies CSVEDPGIANYGYTF.

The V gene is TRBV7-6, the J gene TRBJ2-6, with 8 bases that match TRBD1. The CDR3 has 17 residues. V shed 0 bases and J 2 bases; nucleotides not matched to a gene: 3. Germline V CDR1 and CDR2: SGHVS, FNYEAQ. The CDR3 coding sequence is TGTGCCAGCAGCTTAGCCCACAGGGGGACTGGGGCCAACGTCCTGACTTTC. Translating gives CASSLAHRGTGANVLTF.

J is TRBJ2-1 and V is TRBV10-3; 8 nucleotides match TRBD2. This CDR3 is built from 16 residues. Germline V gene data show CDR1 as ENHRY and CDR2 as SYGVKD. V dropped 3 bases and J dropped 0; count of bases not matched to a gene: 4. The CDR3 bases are TGTGCCATCAGTGAACTAGCGGTTAGCTCCTACAATGAGCAGTTCTTC. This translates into CAISELAVSSYNEQFF.